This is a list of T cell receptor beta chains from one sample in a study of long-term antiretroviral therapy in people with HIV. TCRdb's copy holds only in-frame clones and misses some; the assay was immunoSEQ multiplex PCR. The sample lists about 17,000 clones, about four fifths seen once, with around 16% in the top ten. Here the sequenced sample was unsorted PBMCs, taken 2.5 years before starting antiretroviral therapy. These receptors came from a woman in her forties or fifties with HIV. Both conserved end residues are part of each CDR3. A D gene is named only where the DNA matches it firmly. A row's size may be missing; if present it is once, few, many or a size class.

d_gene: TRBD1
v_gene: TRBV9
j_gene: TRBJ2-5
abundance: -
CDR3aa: CASSRDRESAQETQYF
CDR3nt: TGTGCCAGCAGCAGAGACAGGGAATCGGCCCAAGAGACCCAGTACTTC

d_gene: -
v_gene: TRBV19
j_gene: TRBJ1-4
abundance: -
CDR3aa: CASSSQGGNEKLFF
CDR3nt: TGTGCCAGTAGTTCGCAGGGTGGTAATGAAAAACTGTTTTTT

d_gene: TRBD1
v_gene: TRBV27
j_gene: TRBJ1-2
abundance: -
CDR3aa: CASSSPLDRADYGYTF
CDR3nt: TGTGCCAGCAGTTCTCCGTTGGACAGGGCAGACTATGGCTACACCTTC

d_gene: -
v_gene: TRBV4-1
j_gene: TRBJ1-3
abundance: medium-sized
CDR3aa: CASSQVPGLGVDTIYF
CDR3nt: TGCGCCAGCAGCCAAGTCCCGGGACTCGGGGTTGACACCATATATTTT

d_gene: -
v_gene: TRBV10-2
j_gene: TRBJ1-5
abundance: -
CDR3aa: CASSFSGGNQPQHF
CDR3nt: TGCGCCAGCAGTTTCTCAGGGGGCAATCAGCCCCAGCATTTT

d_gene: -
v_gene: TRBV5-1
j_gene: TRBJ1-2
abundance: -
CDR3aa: CASSSGEVRGGYTF
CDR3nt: TGCGCCAGCAGCAGCGGGGAAGTCCGGGGTGGCTACACCTTC

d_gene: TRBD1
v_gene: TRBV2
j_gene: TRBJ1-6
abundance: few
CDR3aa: CATRTGANSPLHF
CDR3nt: TGTGCCACGCGGACAGGGGCTAATTCACCCCTCCACTTT

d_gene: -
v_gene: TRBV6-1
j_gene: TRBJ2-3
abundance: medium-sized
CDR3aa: CASSGIYSSTDTQYF
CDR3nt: TGTGCCAGCAGTGGGATCTACTCCAGCACAGATACGCAGTATTTT

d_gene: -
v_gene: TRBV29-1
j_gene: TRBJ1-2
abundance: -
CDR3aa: CTLRKGDYGYTF
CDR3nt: TGCACCCTGAGAAAGGGAGACTATGGCTACACCTTC

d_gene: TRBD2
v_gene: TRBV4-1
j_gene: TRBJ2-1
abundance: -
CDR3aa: CASSHASGGNEQFF
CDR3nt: TGCGCCAGCAGCCACGCTAGCGGGGGCAATGAGCAGTTCTTC

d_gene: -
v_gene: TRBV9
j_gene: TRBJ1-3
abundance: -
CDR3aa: CASSVEGMGLSGNTIYF
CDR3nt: TGTGCCAGCAGCGTAGAGGGGATGGGGCTCTCTGGAAACACCATATATTTT

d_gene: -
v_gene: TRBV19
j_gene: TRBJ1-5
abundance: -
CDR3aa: CASSDGSNQPQHF
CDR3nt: TGTGCCAGTAGCGACGGATCCAATCAGCCCCAGCATTTT

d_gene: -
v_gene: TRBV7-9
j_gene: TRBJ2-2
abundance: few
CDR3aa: CASSLNSYTGELFF
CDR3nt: TGTGCCAGCAGCCTTAACAGTTACACCGGGGAGCTGTTTTTT

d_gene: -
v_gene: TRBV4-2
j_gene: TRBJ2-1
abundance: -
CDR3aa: CASSQDKGGEQFF
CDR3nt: TGTGCCAGCAGCCAAGATAAGGGAGGTGAGCAGTTCTTC

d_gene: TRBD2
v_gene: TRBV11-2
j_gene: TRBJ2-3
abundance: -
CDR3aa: CASSLDGGAGADTQYF
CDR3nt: TGTGCCAGCAGCTTAGACGGGGGGGCCGGGGCAGATACGCAGTATTTT

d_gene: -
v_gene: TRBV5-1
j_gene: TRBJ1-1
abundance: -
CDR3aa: CASSLRQGNTEAFF
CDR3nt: TGCGCCAGCAGCTTGAGGCAGGGGAACACTGAAGCTTTCTTT

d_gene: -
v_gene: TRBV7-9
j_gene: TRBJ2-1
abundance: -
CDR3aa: CASSLTGRATVEQFF
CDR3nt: TGTGCCAGCAGCTTAACGGGTAGGGCTACGGTTGAGCAGTTCTTC

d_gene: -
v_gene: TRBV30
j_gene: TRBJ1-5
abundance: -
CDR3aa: CAWIGTPQHF
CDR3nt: TGTGCCTGGATAGGGACACCCCAGCATTTT

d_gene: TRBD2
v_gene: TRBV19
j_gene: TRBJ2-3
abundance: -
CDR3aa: CASSTGLAGPTDTQYF
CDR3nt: TGTGCCAGTAGTACAGGACTAGCGGGGCCCACAGATACGCAGTATTTT

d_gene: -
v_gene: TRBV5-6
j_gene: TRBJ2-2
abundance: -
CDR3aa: CASSFETGELFF
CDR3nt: TGTGCCAGCAGCTTTGAGACCGGGGAGCTGTTTTTT

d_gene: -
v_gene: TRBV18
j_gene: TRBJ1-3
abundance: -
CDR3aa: CASSSYRGEPGNTIYF
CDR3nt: TGTGCCAGCTCATCCTACCGAGGGGAACCTGGAAACACCATATATTTT

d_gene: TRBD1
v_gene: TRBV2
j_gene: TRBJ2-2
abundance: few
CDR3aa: CASSGQGGTGELFF
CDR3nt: TGTGCCAGCAGTGGACAGGGGGGCACCGGGGAGCTGTTTTTT

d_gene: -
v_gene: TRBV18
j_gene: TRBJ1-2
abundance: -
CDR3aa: CASSPSVTAYGYTF
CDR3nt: TGTGCCAGCTCACCCTCAGTGACCGCCTATGGCTACACCTTC

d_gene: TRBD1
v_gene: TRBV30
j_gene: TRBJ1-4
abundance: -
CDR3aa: CAWSADRGRKLFF
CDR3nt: TGTGCCTGGAGTGCGGACAGGGGGAGAAAACTGTTTTTT

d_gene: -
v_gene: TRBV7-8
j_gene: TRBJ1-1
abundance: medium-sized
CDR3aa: CASSLDGGPGTEAFF
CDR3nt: TGTGCCAGCAGCTTAGATGGGGGGCCGGGCACTGAAGCTTTCTTT

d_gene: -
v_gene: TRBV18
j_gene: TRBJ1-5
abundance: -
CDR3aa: CASSPDRNQPQHF
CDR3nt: TGTGCCAGCTCTCCGGACCGTAATCAGCCCCAGCATTTT

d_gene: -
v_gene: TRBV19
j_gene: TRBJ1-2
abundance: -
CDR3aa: CASSTSPPGPPPVGYTF
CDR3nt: TGTGCCAGTAGTACATCACCCCCGGGACCTCCACCGGTAGGCTACACCTTC

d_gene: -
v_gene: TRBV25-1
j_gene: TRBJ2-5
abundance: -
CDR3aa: CASSAQAQETQYF
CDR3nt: TGTGCCAGCAGTGCGCAGGCGCAAGAGACCCAGTACTTC

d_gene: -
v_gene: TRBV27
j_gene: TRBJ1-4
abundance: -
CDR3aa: CASSGRGANEKLFF
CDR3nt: TGTGCCAGCAGCGGTAGAGGGGCTAATGAAAAACTGTTTTTT

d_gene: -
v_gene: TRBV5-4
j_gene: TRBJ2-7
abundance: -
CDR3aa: CASSLPGPLSYEQYF
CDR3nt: TGTGCCAGCAGCTTGCCCGGGCCCCTCTCCTACGAGCAGTACTTC

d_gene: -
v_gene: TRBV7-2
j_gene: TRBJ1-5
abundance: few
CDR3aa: CASSYKPYNQPQHF
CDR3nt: TGTGCCAGCAGCTACAAGCCGTACAATCAGCCCCAGCATTTT